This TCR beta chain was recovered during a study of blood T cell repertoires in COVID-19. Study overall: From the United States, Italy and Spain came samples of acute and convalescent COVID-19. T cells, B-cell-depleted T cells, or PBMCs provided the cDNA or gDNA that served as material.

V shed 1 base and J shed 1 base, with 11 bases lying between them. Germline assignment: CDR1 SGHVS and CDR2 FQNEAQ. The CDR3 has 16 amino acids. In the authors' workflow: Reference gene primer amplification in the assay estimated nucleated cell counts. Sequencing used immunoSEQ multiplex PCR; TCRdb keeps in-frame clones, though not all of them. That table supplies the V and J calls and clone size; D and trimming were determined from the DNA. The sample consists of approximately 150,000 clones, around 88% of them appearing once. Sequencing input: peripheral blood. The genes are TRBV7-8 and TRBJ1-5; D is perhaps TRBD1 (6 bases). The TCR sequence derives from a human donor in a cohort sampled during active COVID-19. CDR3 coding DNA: TGTGCCAGCAGCTTAGACAGGGTAGGGAGCAATCAGCCCCAGCATTTT. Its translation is CASSLDRVGSNQPQHF. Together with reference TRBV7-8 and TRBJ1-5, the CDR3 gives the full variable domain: GAGVSQSPRYKVAKRGQDVALRCDPISGHVSLFWYQQALGQGPEFLTYFQNEAQLDKSGLPSDRFFAERPEGSVSTLKIQRTQQEDSAVYLCASSLDRVGSNQPQHFGDGTRLSIL.